A single sample is the source of the 22 T cell receptor beta chains below, sequenced in a study of cytomegalovirus exposure and HLA in healthy donors. 13 Jbeta primers and 60 Vbeta primers were used for the PCR. Assay: immunoSEQ multiplex PCR; the TCRdb copy retains only in-frame clones and omits some. The data contain some 120,000 clones, about four fifths of them singletons. What was sequenced was PBMCs. The receptors come from a woman aged 35 to 49 in good health and CMV-seronegative.

V is TRBV28 and J is TRBJ2-7; D might be TRBD2 (6 bases). The V and J ends lost 3 bases and 6 bases respectively, with 15 bases between them. Per germline, CDR1 MDHEN and CDR2 SYDVKM. The CDR3 is 14 residues long. The CDR3 reads CASSFSGSPSEQYF. CDR3 nucleotides: TGTGCCAGCAGTTTTAGCGGTTCGCCCAGCGAGCAGTACTTC. Full variable domain (rest looked up from reference TRBV28 and TRBJ2-7): DVKVTQSSRYLVKRTGEKVFLECVQDMDHENMFWYRQDPGLGLRLIYFSYDVKMKEKGDIPEGYSVSREKKERFSLILESASTNQTSMYLCASSFSGSPSEQYFGPGTRLTVT.

The chain carries TRBV11-2 and TRBJ1-1; the D gene is possibly TRBD1 (6 bases). Germline V gene sequence: CDR1 SGHAT, CDR2 FQNNGV. V dropped 3 bases and J dropped 4 bases, with 18 bases sitting between them. The CDR3 extends over 16 amino acids. In DNA form, the CDR3 reads TGTGCCAGCAGCTTGGGGACAACCGCATTGAGCACTGAAGCTTTCTTT. Translating gives CASSLGTTALSTEAFF. Complete variable domain (other parts from reference TRBV11-2 and TRBJ1-1): EAGVAQSPRYKIIEKRQSVAFWCNPISGHATLYWYQQILGQGPKLLIQFQNNGVVDDSQLPKDRFSAERLKGVDSTLKIQPAKLEDSAVYLCASSLGTTALSTEAFFGQGTRLTVV.

The chain links TRBV5-6 to TRBJ1-2, with unresolved D. Germline V gene sequence: CDR1 SGHDT, CDR2 YYEEEE. The CDR3 extends over 12 amino acids. The V end was cut by 5 bases, the J end by 7 bases, with 12 bases between. CDR3 in DNA: TGTGCCAGCAGACTAGGGATTGGTGGCTACACCTTC. As protein: CASRLGIGGYTF.

The gene calls are TRBV30 and TRBJ2-1; tentative D call: TRBD2 (7 bases). Germline V gene lookup returns CDR1 GTSNPN and CDR2 SVGIG (reference sequence). Trimming removed 3 bases from V and 15 bases from J, with 21 bases in between. The CDR3 has 13 residues. The CDR3 DNA sequence: TGTGCCTGGAGGTCGGATAACTGGGGGGGCCTGTTCTTC. Amino acid sequence: CAWRSDNWGGLFF.

The gene calls are TRBV4-3 and TRBJ2-3; 8 bases map to TRBD2. Germline V gene lookup returns CDR1 LGHNA and CDR2 YSLEER. V lost 0 bases, J lost 5 bases, and 4 bases stayed unmatched. The length of the CDR3 is 15 residues. CDR3 coding DNA: TGCGCCAGCAGCCAAGATAGGAGCGGGAGAGATACGCAGTATTTT. This sequence encodes CASSQDRSGRDTQYF.

In this sample, this clone turned up once. This chain links TRBV13 with TRBJ2-2; 9 bases are shared with TRBD1. V shed 3 bases and J 2 bases; nucleotides not matched to a gene: 4. CDR1 and CDR2 (germline): PRHDT, FYEKMQ (reference sequence). This CDR3 contains 16 residues. CDR3 sequence reads: CASSLGQGHNTGELFF. The CDR3 nucleotides read TGTGCCAGCAGCTTGGGACAGGGTCACAACACCGGGGAGCTGTTTTTT.

This clone was counted a few times. The CDR3 here is CASRPQGAGNTEAFF. The CDR3 DNA reads as TGTGCCAGCAGACCACAGGGGGCGGGTAACACTGAAGCTTTCTTT. This chain links TRBV6-6 with TRBJ1-1; 9 nucleotides align to TRBD1. Germline loops: CDR1 MNHNY, CDR2 SVGAGI (reference sequence). CDR3 size: 15 residues. V gave up 6 bases and J gave up 2 bases; unmatched junction bases: 7.

The V call is TRBV4-2, the J call TRBJ2-3, with 10 bases matching TRBD2. Trimming removed 4 bases from V and 3 bases from J; junction bases left unmatched: 7. Germline lookup yields CDR1 LGHNA and CDR2 YNFKEQ. This CDR3 spans 16 amino acids. The DNA of the CDR3 is TGTGCCAGCAGCCCCCCTAGCGGGAGAACGACAGATACGCAGTATTTT. Residues: CASSPPSGRTTDTQYF.

The chain uses TRBV5-6 and TRBJ2-5, with no clear D. V was cut by 4 bases and J by 2 bases, with 3 bases left in between. The CDR3 contains 11 residues. Germline V gives CDR1 SGHDT, CDR2 YYEEEE. The CDR3 DNA reads TGTGCCAGCAGCCTTCAAGAGACCCAGTACTTC. Translation: CASSLQETQYF.

This rearrangement joins TRBV6-6 to TRBJ2-1, with D possibly TRBD1 on 5 matching bases. V shed 5 bases and J shed 7 bases, with 9 bases lying between them. The CDR3 loop spans 12 amino acids. CDR1 is MNHNY, CDR2 SVGAGI, per germline (reference sequence). The CDR3 is CASSPQGNEQFF. The CDR3 coding sequence is TGTGCCAGCAGTCCTCAGGGAAATGAGCAGTTCTTC.

The gene calls are TRBV6-6 and TRBJ2-1; the match to TRBD2 covers 9 bases. The germline CDR1 and CDR2 sequences are MNHNY and SVGAGI (reference sequence). V shed 6 bases, J shed 3 bases, and the junction held 3 bases outside the gene matches. The CDR3 runs to 14 residues. The CDR3 DNA is TGTGCCAGCAGATGGACTAGCGACTACAATGAGCAGTTCTTC. Its translation: CASRWTSDYNEQFF.

The chain recombines TRBV2 with TRBJ2-5; D unresolved. V was clipped by 5 bases and J by 1 base, with 11 bases between them. Germline lookup yields CDR1 SNHLY and CDR2 FYNNEI. The CDR3 loop spans 14 amino acids. The CDR3, as DNA: TGTGCCAGCAGTATCCTGACACTCCAAGAGACCCAGTACTTC. Translated, it gives CASSILTLQETQYF.

V is TRBV7-2 and J is TRBJ2-7, with 9 bases fitting TRBD1. Trimming removed 5 bases from V and 3 bases from J; junction bases left unmatched: 14. CDR1 and CDR2 from the germline V gene are SGHTA and FQGNSA. CDR3 length: 17 residues. DNA for the CDR3: TGTGCCAGCAGCCTACACCCCGTCCGGACAGGGGACTACGAGCAGTACTTC. Translation gives CASSLHPVRTGDYEQYF.

This clone was picked up one time. The genes are TRBV4-1 and TRBJ1-2; the D gene is possibly TRBD1 (5 bases). Germline V gene sequence: CDR1 MGHRA, CDR2 YSYEKL. Trimming removed 1 base from V and 2 bases from J, with 14 bases in between. The CDR3 covers 16 residues. The DNA of the CDR3 is TGCGCCAGCAGCCAAGCCCAAGCCCCAGGGAACTATGGCTACACCTTC. Amino acid sequence: CASSQAQAPGNYGYTF.

The V and J genes are TRBV5-1 and TRBJ1-1; D is undetermined. Trimming cost V 0 bases and J 2 bases, with 11 bases left between them. This CDR3 has 15 amino acids. Germline CDR1 SGHRS, CDR2 YFSETQ. This CDR3 reads CASSLGHSRNTEAFF. CDR3 sequence (DNA): TGCGCCAGCAGCTTGGGGCATAGCAGAAACACTGAAGCTTTCTTT.

The V call is TRBV10-3, the J call TRBJ1-5; 10 bases agree with TRBD1. Trimming at V came to 11 bases and at J to 2 bases, leaving 9 bases not matched to a gene. CDR1 is ENHRY, CDR2 SYGVKD, per germline. The CDR3 consists of 15 residues. CDR3 region: CASGQGLVGNQPQHF. The CDR3 region has the DNA TGTGCCTCGGGACAGGGGTTAGTTGGCAATCAGCCCCAGCATTTT.

CDR3 in amino acids: CASSLSGIIYEQYF. The DNA for the CDR3 is TGTGCCAGCAGCCTTAGCGGGATCATCTACGAGCAGTACTTC. The chain couples TRBV27 to TRBJ2-7, with TRBD2 identical over 8 bases. The CDR3 runs to 14 residues. Germline assignment: CDR1 MNHEY and CDR2 SMNVEV (reference sequence). V lost 6 bases to trimming and J lost 3 bases; unmatched junction nucleotides: 7.

This chain's CDR3 is CASARAGVDEQYF. For the CDR3, the DNA is TGCGCCAGCGCACGAGCGGGAGTTGACGAGCAGTACTTC. V gene TRBV10-1 combines with J gene TRBJ2-7, with TRBD2 matching over 8 bases. This CDR3 has 13 residues. With V trimmed by 8 bases and J by 5 bases, 8 bases remained unmatched. From germline, CDR1 is WNHNN and CDR2 SYGVQD (reference sequence).

The chain uses TRBV5-1 and TRBJ1-5, with D maybe TRBD1 (6 bases). The CDR3 sequence is 15 residues long. Germline V CDR1 and CDR2: SGHRS, YFSETQ. The V end was cut by 4 bases, the J end by 2 bases, with 13 bases between. CDR3 amino acids: CASSADSSGNQPQHF. CDR3 coding DNA: TGCGCCAGCAGCGCGGACAGTTCGGGCAATCAGCCCCAGCATTTT.

The V call is TRBV7-2, the J call TRBJ1-6, with D unclear. Looked up from germline, CDR1 is SGHTA and CDR2 is FQGNSA. Trimming removed 3 bases from V and 8 bases from J, with 5 bases in between. The length of the CDR3 is 12 residues. CDR3 region: CASSFGDSPLHF. CDR3 nucleotides: TGTGCCAGCAGCTTCGGAGATTCACCCCTCCACTTT.

The chain has TRBV4-1 and TRBJ2-7; a possible D gene is TRBD1 (5 bases). The CDR3 is 14 residues long. V lost 8 bases to trimming and J lost 2 bases, with 16 bases between them. The germline V gene has CDR1 MGHRA and CDR2 YSYEKL. The CDR3 DNA reads as TGCGCCAGCTCTCTCGGTGGGGCCGCCTACGAGCAGTACTTC. It codes for CASSLGGAAYEQYF.

The V and J genes are TRBV5-1 and TRBJ2-1; 11 positions agree with TRBD2. The CDR3 is made up of 15 amino acids. Trimming at V came to 1 base and at J to 9 bases, leaving 6 bases not matched to a gene. The germline V gene has CDR1 SGHRS and CDR2 YFSETQ. The CDR3 loop reads CASSLSSGGRVEQFF. CDR3 DNA: TGCGCCAGCAGCTTGTCTAGCGGGGGGAGGGTTGAGCAGTTCTTC.